This T cell receptor (beta chain) is drawn from a study of T cells in Graves' hyperthyroidism and ophthalmopathy. Regarding the study as a whole: In the analysis, a 13 V-J model separated ophthalmopathy from stable hyperthyroidism. The majority of expanded thyroid clonotypes above 0.001 also appeared in blood.

Using RNA transcripts as the source, TCR beta CDR3 regions were amplified. The HTBI primer set was used in a first-round RT-PCR of the TCR CDR3. TCRdb called the multiplex PCR reads again in MiXCR, with one record for every CDR3 protein. The table lists around 440,000 distinct CDR3 sequences, around a sixth of them singletons. Patients were aged 18 to 65, had disease duration under 2 months, and had newly diagnosed hyperthyroidism. A patient was excluded if there was uncontrolled infection, other autoimmune disease, pregnancy or lactation. Trimming at V came to 1 base and at J to 3 bases, leaving 4 bases not matched to a gene. Germline-derived CDR1 and CDR2 are MRHNA and SNTAGT. The CDR3 consists of 15 residues. This clonotype appeared many times. Its antigen is unidentified.

The specimen was blood. The rearrangement joins TRBV6-4 to TRBJ2-7; 9 bases are a match to TRBD1. The clonotype was recovered from a woman under 30 with Graves' hyperthyroidism. The CDR3 coding sequence is TGTGCCAGCAGTGACTGCCGGGACAGGGTCTACGAGCAGTACTTC. Amino acid sequence: CASSDCRDRVYEQYF.